The 10 T cell receptor beta chains reported below all come from one sample, sequenced in a study of T cell repertoires in cytomegalovirus infection. From the reads, TCRdb called clonotypes with MiXCR, one entry per CDR3 protein. Altogether about 900,000 distinct CDR3 sequences are present, approximately 30% being singletons, with the ten largest covering roughly an eighth. Antigens of these TCRs are unknown. The source was cultured CD8+ T cells from PBMCs, collected from culture after CMV antigen stimulation. Source of these receptors: a human donor in good health (CMV status not recorded). Some clones in this sample may be carry-over from other donors' samples.

This clonotype was seen repeatedly, ten times or more. V is TRBV11-1 and J is TRBJ2-3, with D possibly TRBD2 on 5 matching bases. The CDR3 runs to 16 residues. The V end was cut by 2 bases, the J end by 2 bases, with 14 bases between. From germline, CDR1 is SGHAT and CDR2 FQDESV (reference sequence). The CDR3 DNA sequence: TGTGCCAGCAGCTTAAGCGCTAGCCCATCCACAGATACGCAGTATTTT. Protein sequence: CASSLSASPSTDTQYF. The full variable domain, rest sourced from reference TRBV11-1 and TRBJ2-3, is EAEVAQSPRYKITEKSQAVAFWCDPISGHATLYWYRQILGQGPELLVQFQDESVVDDSQLPKDRFSAERLKGVDSTLKIQPAELGDSAMYLCASSLSASPSTDTQYFGPGTRLTVL.

There are a few counts of this clonotype. The chain links TRBV11-3 to TRBJ1-1; D remains ambiguous. The CDR3 sequence is 14 residues long. In germline, CDR1 is SGHNT, CDR2 YENEEA. V was clipped by 4 bases and J by 5 bases, with 14 bases between them. For the CDR3, the DNA is TGTGCCAGCAGCTCCAACTCGGGGTATACTGAAGCTTTCTTT. As protein: CASSSNSGYTEAFF.

The rearrangement uses TRBV12-3 or TRBV12-4 and TRBJ2-7; 12 bases agree with TRBD1. CDR3 length: 15 residues. Trimming removed 7 bases from V and 3 bases from J; junction bases left unmatched: 7. CDR3 region: CASKYRDRGHYEQYF. In DNA, the CDR3 is TGTGCCAGCAAGTACCGGGACAGGGGGCACTACGAGCAGTACTTC.

The chain links TRBV5-1 to TRBJ2-5; no reliable D call. Germline lookup yields CDR1 SGHRS and CDR2 YFSETQ. V gave up 4 bases and J gave up 5 bases, with 18 bases separating them. The CDR3 extends over 15 amino acids. The CDR3 protein is CASSPWTLPDETQYF. The CDR3 DNA reads TGCGCCAGCAGCCCATGGACCTTACCGGACGAGACCCAGTACTTC. Looking up the rest from reference TRBV5-1 and TRBJ2-5 gives the full variable domain: KAGVTQTPRYLIKTRGQQVTLSCSPISGHRSVSWYQQTPGQGLQFLFEYFSETQRNKGNFPGRFSGRQFSNSRSEMNVSTLELGDSALYLCASSPWTLPDETQYFGPGTRLLVL.

The chain links TRBV5-1 to TRBJ2-3; the D is unclear. The CDR3 spans 15 residues. The V end was cut by 1 base, the J end by 0 bases, with 9 bases between. Germline values: CDR1 SGHRS, CDR2 YFSETQ. The CDR3 spells CASSLRQRSTDTQYF. In DNA form, the CDR3 reads TGCGCCAGCAGCTTGAGGCAGAGGAGCACAGATACGCAGTATTTT.

V and J are TRBV7-9 and TRBJ2-7; 8 bases map to TRBD2. The trim removed 0 bases at V and 5 bases at J, leaving 9 bases unmatched. The germline CDR1 and CDR2 sequences are SEHNR and FQNEAQ (reference sequence). The length of the CDR3 is 16 residues. CDR3 sequence: CASSLAWGAGEDEQYF. CDR3 nucleotides: TGTGCCAGCAGCTTAGCCTGGGGAGCGGGGGAGGACGAGCAGTACTTC.

The V and J genes are TRBV9 and TRBJ2-1; 9 nucleotides align to TRBD2. The ends lost 4 bases at V and 5 bases at J; junction bases unmatched: 16. Germline CDR1 and CDR2: SGDLS and YYNGEE. The CDR3 consists of 18 residues. CDR3 coding DNA: TGTGCCAGCAGCTCCCCAGGGGCGGGGGGGAAACAAAACAATGAGCAGTTCTTC. It yields the protein CASSSPGAGGKQNNEQFF. The whole variable domain, filled in from reference TRBV9 and TRBJ2-1, reads DSGVTQTPKHLITATGQRVTLRCSPRSGDLSVYWYQQSLDQGLQFLIQYYNGEERAKGNILERFSAQQFPDLHSELNLSSLELGDSALYFCASSSPGAGGKQNNEQFFGPGTRLTVL.

A few counts support this clonotype. The chain employs TRBV5-4 and TRBJ2-3; 7 nucleotides match TRBD1. The CDR3 sequence is 16 residues long. Germline V lookup: CDR1 SGHNT, CDR2 YYREEE (reference sequence). V was pared by 5 bases and J by 4 bases, with 13 bases of the junction left unmatched. CDR3 amino acids: CASSEGQEIPPDTQYF. CDR3 coding DNA: TGTGCCAGCAGTGAAGGACAGGAAATCCCCCCAGATACGCAGTATTTT.

This clonotype has more than one count but fewer than ten. The rearrangement uses TRBV19 and TRBJ2-7, with a weak D call TRBD1 (6 bases). The CDR3 runs to 14 residues. Germline CDR1 reads LNHDA; CDR2 reads SQIVND (reference sequence). The V gene lost 5 bases and the J gene lost 2 bases, with 13 bases spanning the gap. The CDR3 region has the DNA TGTGCCAGTAGTTACCGGGACAACCCCTACGAGCAGTACTTC. The encoded protein is CASSYRDNPYEQYF. The full variable domain, rest sourced from reference TRBV19 and TRBJ2-7, is DGGITQSPKYLFRKEGQNVTLSCEQNLNHDAMYWYRQDPGQGLRLIYYSQIVNDFQKGDIAEGYSVSREKKESFPLTVTSAQKNPTAFYLCASSYRDNPYEQYFGPGTRLTVT.

The CDR3 is CSVVGQGGYEQFF. The CDR3 DNA sequence: TGCAGCGTTGTAGGTCAAGGGGGCTATGAGCAGTTCTTC. This sequence joins TRBV29-1 and TRBJ2-1; 7 bases line up with TRBD1. The length of the CDR3 is 13 residues. Germline CDR1 and CDR2: SQVTM and ANQGSEA. The ends lost 4 bases at V and 8 bases at J; junction bases unmatched: 8.